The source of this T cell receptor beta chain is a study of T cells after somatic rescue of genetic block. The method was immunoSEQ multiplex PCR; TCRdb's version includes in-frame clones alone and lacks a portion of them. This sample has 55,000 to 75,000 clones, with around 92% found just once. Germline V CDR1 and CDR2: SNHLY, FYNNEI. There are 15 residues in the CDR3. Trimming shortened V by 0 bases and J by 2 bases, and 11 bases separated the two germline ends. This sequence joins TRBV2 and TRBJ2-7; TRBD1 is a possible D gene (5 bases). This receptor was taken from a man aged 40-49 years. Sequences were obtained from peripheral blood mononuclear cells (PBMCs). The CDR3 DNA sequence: TGTGCCAGCAGTGAAGCCGCAGGACAAGCCTACGAGCAGTACTTC. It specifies CASSEAAGQAYEQYF.